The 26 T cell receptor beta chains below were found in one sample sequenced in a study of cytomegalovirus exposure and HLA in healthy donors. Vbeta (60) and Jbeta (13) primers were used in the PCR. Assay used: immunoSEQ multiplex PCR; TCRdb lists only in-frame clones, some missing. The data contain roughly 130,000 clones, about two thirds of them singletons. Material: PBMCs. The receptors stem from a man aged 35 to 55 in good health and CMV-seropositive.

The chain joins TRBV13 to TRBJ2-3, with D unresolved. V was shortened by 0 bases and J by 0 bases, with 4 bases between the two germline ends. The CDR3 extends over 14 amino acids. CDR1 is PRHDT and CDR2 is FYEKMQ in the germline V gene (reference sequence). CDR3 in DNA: TGTGCCAGCAGCTTAGGGCGTAGCACAGATACGCAGTATTTT. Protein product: CASSLGRSTDTQYF. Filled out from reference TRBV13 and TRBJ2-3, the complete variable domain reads AAGVIQSPRHLIKEKRETATLKCYPIPRHDTVYWYQQGPGQDPQFLISFYEKMQSDKGSIPDRFSAQQFSDYHSELNMSSLELGDSALYFCASSLGRSTDTQYFGPGTRLTVL.

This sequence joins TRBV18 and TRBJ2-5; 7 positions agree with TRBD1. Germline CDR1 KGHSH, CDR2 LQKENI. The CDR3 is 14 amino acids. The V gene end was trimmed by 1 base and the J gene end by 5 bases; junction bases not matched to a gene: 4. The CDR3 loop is CASSPQGAGETQYF. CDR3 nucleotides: TGTGCCAGCTCACCACAGGGGGCCGGGGAGACCCAGTACTTC.

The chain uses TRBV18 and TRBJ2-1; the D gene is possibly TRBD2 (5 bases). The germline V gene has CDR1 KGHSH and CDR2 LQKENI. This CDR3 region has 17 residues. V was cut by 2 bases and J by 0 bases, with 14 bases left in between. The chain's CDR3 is CASSPGFRRASYNEQFF. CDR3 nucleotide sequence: TGTGCCAGCTCACCAGGCTTCAGGCGGGCCTCCTACAATGAGCAGTTCTTC.

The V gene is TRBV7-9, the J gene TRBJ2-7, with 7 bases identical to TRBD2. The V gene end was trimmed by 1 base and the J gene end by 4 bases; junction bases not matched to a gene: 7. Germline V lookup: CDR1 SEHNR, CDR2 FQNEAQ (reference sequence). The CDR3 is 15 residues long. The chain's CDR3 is CASSLGGRERYEQYF. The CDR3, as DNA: TGTGCCAGCAGCTTAGGTGGGCGGGAGAGATACGAGCAGTACTTC.

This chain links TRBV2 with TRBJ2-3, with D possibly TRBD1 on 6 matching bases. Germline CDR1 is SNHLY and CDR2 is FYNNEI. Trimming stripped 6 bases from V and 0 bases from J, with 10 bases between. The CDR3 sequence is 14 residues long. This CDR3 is CASRRQASTDTQYF. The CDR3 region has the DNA TGTGCCAGCAGACGACAGGCTAGCACAGATACGCAGTATTTT. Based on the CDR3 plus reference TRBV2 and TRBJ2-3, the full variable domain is EPEVTQTPSHQVTQMGQEVILRCVPISNHLYFYWYRQILGQKVEFLVSFYNNEISEKSEIFDDQFSVERPDGSNFTLKIRSTKLEDSAMYFCASRRQASTDTQYFGPGTRLTVL.

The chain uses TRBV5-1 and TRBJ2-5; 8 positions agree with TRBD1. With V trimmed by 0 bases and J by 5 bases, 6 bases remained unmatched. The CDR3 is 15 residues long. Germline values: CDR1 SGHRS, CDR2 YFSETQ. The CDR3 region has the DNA TGCGCCAGCAGCTTGGTGCAGGGGGCTAGGGAGACCCAGTACTTC. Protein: CASSLVQGARETQYF.

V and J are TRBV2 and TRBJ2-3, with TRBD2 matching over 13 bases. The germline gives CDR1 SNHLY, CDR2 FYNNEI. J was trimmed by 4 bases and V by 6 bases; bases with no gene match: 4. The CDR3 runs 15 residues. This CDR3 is CASSTGLAGPDTQYF. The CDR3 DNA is TGTGCCAGCAGCACGGGACTAGCGGGACCAGATACGCAGTATTTT.

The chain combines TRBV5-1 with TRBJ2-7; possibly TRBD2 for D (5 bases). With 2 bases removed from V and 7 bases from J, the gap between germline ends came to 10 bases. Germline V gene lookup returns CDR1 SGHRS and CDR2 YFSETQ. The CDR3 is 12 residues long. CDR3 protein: CASSFPGIEQYF. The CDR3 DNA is TGCGCCAGCAGCTTTCCCGGGATTGAGCAGTACTTC.

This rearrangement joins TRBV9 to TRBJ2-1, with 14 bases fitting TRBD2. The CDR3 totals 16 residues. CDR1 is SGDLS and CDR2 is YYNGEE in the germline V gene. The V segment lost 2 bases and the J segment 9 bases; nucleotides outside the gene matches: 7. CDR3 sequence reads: CASSVAGLAGVSEQFF. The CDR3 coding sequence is TGTGCCAGCAGCGTCGCGGGACTAGCGGGAGTCAGTGAGCAGTTCTTC.

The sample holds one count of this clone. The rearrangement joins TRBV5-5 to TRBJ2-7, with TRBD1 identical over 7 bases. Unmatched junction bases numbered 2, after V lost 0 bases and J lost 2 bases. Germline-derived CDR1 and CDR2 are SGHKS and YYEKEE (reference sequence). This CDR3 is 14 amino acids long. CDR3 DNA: TGTGCCAGCAGCTTGGTGGGGACAGCCTACGAGCAGTACTTC. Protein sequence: CASSLVGTAYEQYF.

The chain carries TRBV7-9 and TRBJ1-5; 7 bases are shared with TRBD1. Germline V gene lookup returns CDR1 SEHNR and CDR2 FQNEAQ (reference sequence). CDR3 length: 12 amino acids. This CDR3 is CSSEGAVGPQHF. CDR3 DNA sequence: TGTTCCTCTGAGGGGGCCGTAGGGCCCCAGCATTTT.

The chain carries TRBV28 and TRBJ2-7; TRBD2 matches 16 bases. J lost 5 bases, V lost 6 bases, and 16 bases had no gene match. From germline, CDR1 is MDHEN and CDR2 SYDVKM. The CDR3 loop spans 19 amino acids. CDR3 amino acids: CASRIPQGLAGGPGNEQYF. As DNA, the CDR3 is TGTGCCAGCAGAATTCCCCAGGGACTAGCGGGGGGGCCGGGGAACGAGCAGTACTTC. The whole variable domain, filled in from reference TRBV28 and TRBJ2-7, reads DVKVTQSSRYLVKRTGEKVFLECVQDMDHENMFWYRQDPGLGLRLIYFSYDVKMKEKGDIPEGYSVSREKKERFSLILESASTNQTSMYLCASRIPQGLAGGPGNEQYFGPGTRLTVT.

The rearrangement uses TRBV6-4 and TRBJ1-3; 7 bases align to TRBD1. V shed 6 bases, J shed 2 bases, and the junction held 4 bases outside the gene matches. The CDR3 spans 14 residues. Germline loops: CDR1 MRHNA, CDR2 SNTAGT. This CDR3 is CASRPTGTGNTIYF. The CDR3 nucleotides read TGTGCCAGCAGGCCGACAGGGACTGGAAACACCATATATTTT.

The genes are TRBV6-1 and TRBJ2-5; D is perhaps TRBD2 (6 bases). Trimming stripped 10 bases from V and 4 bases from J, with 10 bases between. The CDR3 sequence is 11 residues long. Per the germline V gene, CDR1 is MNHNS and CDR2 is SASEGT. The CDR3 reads CATLGGETQYF. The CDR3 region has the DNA TGTGCCACCCTCGGGGGAGAGACCCAGTACTTC.

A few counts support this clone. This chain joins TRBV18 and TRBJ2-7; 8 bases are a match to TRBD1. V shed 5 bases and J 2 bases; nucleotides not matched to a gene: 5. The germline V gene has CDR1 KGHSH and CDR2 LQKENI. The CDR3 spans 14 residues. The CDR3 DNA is TGTGCCAGCTCATGGGACAGGAGTACCTACGAGCAGTACTTC. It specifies CASSWDRSTYEQYF.

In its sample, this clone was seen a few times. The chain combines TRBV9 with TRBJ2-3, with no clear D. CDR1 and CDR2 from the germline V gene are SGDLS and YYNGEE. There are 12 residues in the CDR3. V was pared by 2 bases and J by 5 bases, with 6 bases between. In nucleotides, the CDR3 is TGTGCCAGCAGCGTCCACAGAGATACGCAGTATTTT. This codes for CASSVHRDTQYF.

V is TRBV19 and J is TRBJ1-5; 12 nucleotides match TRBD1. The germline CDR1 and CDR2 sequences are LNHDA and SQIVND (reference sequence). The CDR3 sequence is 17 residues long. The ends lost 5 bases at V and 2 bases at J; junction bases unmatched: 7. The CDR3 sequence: CASSHRDRGRGNQPQHF. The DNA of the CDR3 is TGTGCCAGTAGTCACCGGGACAGGGGGCGCGGCAATCAGCCCCAGCATTTT.

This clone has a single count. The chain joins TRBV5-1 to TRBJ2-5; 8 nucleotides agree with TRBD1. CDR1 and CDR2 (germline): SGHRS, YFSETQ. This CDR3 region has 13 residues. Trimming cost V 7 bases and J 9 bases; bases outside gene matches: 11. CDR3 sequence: CASAGQGYDPQYF. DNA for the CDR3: TGCGCCAGCGCCGGACAGGGTTATGATCCCCAGTACTTC.

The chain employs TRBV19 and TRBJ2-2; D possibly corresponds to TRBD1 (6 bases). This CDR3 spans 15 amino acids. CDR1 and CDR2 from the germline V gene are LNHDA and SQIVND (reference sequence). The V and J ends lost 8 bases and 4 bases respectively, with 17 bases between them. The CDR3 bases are TGTGCCAGTTCAAGGGACACTCGGAGCACCGGGGAGCTGTTTTTT. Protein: CASSRDTRSTGELFF. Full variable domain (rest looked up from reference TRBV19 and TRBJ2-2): DGGITQSPKYLFRKEGQNVTLSCEQNLNHDAMYWYRQDPGQGLRLIYYSQIVNDFQKGDIAEGYSVSREKKESFPLTVTSAQKNPTAFYLCASSRDTRSTGELFFGEGSRLTVL.

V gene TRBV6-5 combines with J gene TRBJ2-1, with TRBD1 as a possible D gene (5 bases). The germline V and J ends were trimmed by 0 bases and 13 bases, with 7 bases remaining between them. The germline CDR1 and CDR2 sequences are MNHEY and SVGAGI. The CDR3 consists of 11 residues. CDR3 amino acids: CASSYSGHQFF. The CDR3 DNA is TGTGCCAGCAGTTACTCGGGGCATCAGTTCTTC.

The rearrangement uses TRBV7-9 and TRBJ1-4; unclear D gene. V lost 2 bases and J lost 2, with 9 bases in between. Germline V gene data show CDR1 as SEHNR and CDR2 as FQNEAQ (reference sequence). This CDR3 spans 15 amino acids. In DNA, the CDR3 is TGTGCCAGCAGCTTATATACCAGGACTAATGAAAAACTGTTTTTT. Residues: CASSLYTRTNEKLFF.

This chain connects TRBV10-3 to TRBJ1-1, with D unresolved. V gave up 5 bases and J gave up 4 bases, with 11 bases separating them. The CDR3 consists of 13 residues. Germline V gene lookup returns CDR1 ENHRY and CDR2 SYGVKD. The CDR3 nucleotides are TGTGCCATCAGTCGAGCACTGAGCACTGAAGCTTTCTTT. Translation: CAISRALSTEAFF.

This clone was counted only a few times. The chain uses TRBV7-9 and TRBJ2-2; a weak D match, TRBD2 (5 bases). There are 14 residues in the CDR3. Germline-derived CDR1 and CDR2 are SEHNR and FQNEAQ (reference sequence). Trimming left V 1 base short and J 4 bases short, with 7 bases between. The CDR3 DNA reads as TGTGCCAGCAGCTTAGGGGGAGTCACCGGGGAGCTGTTTTTT. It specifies CASSLGGVTGELFF.

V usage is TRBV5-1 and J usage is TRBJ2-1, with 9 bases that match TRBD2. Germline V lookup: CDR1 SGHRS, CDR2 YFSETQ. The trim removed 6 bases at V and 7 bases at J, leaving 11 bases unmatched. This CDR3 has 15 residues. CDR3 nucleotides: TGCGCCAGCACCACGACTAGCGGTGGCGGGAATGAGCAGTTCTTC. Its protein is CASTTTSGGGNEQFF. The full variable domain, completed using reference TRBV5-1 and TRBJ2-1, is KAGVTQTPRYLIKTRGQQVTLSCSPISGHRSVSWYQQTPGQGLQFLFEYFSETQRNKGNFPGRFSGRQFSNSRSEMNVSTLELGDSALYLCASTTTSGGGNEQFFGPGTRLTVL.

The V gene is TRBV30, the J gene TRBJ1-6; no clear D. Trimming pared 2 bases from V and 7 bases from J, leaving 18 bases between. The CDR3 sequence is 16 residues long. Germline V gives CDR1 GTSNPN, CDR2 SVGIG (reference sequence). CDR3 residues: CAWSPRTMRLNSPLHF. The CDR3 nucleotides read TGTGCCTGGAGTCCCCGGACTATGCGTTTGAATTCACCCCTCCACTTT.

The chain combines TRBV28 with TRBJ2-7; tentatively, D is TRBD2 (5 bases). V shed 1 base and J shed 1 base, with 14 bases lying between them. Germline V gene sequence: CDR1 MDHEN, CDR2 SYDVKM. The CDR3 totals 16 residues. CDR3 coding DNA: TGTGCCAGCAGTTTATCAGCGCTCGGGGAGTCCTACGAGCAGTACTTC. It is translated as CASSLSALGESYEQYF.